This entry describes one T cell receptor (beta chain). Antigen: not known. The assay was immunoSEQ multiplex PCR, and TCRdb's table has in-frame clones only and misses some. The data contain tens of thousands of clones, more than 90% of them seen just once; the ten biggest clones take up about 5.2%. Per the germline V gene, CDR1 is SGHAT and CDR2 is FQNNGV. Between the trimmed V and J ends, which lost 0 bases and 8 bases, there was a span of 13 bases. The CDR3 consists of 14 residues. The data are from a study of T cell responses to AZD1222 COVID-19 vaccine. Study outcomes and limitations: Unmutated variant regions reportedly attract nearly half of all spike-specific TCRs. An increase in Spike-specific TCR breadth and depth was observed after two AZD1222 doses. White British ancestry dominated among donors, who included more females, and clonal diversity was possibly underestimated. Just a handful of AZD1222 recipients tested seropositive at baseline.

This clonotype originated in an adult in good health. The specimen was peripheral blood, collected on day 0 of AZD1222 vaccination. V and J are TRBV11-2 and TRBJ1-2, with D hard to call. CDR3 sequence (DNA): TGTGCCAGCAGCTTAGATCGGACGTCCAGGGGCTACACCTTC. Translating it yields CASSLDRTSRGYTF.